The source of this T cell receptor beta chain is a study of blood T cells in healthy people across ages. This clonotype was seen more than once but under ten times. What it binds is unknown. CDR3 length equals 11 residues. CDR1 MGHDK and CDR2 SYGVNS come from the germline V gene. The V end was cut by 6 bases, the J end by 4 bases, with 7 bases between. A second PCR of 7 to 11 cycles used a sample-barcoded 5' primer and a J-beta primer mix. No fewer than 2.5 million CDR3-containing paired-end reads came from each sample. MiXCR, run by TCRdb on the 5' RACE reads, gives a single entry per CDR3 protein. The sample carries hundreds of thousands of distinct CDR3 sequences, around 38% recorded once. Findings of the study overall: Without sorted subsets, naive and antigen-experienced compartments could not be conclusively compared. Age advanced and TCR beta diversity per million T cells fell, roughly linearly.

This TCR was sampled from a man older than 75 in good health. The J gene is TRBJ2-7, the V gene TRBV25-1, with D possibly being TRBD2 (5 bases). The sequenced sample was blood. The DNA of the CDR3 is TGTGCCAGCAGATGGGAGTACGAGCAGTACTTC. Its translation: CASRWEYEQYF.